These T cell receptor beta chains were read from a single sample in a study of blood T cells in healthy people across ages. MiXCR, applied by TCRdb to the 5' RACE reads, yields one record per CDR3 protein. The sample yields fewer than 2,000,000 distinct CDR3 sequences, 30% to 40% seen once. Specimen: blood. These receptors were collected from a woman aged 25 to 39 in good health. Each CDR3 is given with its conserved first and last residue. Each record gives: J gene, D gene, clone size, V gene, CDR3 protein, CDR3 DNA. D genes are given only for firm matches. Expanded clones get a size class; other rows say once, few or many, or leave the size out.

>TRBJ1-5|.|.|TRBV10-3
CAISGTEIGPQHF
TGTGCCATCAGTGGGACAGAGATAGGGCCCCAGCATTTT
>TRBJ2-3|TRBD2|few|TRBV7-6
CASSGSGPSGRRTDTQYF
TGTGCCAGCAGCGGGTCTGGTCCTAGCGGGCGACGCACAGATACGCAGTATTTT
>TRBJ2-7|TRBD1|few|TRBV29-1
CSVVGDRWEQYF
TGCAGCGTTGTGGGGGACAGGTGGGAGCAGTACTTC
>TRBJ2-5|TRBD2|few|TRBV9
CASSGPSAGGQETQYF
TGTGCCAGCAGCGGTCCTTCTGCGGGGGGGCAAGAGACCCAGTACTTC
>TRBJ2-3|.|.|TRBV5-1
CASSLAKLASHTDTQYF
TGCGCCAGCAGCTTGGCCAAACTAGCAAGCCACACAGATACGCAGTATTTT
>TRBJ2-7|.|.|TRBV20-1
CSADRDSHTYEQYF
TGCAGTGCCGACCGGGACTCTCATACCTACGAGCAGTACTTC
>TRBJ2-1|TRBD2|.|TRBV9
CASSPFPSGRDNEQFF
TGTGCCAGCTCACCATTCCCTAGCGGGAGGGACAACGAGCAGTTCTTC
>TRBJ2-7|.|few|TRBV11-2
CASSFIRGGEQYF
TGTGCCAGCAGCTTCATTAGAGGGGGCGAGCAGTACTTC
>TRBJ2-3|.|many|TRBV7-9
CASSPDPDTQYF
TGTGCCAGCAGTCCCGACCCGGATACGCAGTATTTT
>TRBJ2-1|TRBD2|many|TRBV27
CASSPTSGTANEQFF
TGTGCCAGCAGTCCAACTAGCGGGACAGCCAATGAGCAGTTCTTC
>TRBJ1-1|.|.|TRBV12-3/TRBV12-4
CASTSGGATEAFF
TGTGCCAGCACCTCAGGCGGGGCCACTGAAGCTTTCTTT
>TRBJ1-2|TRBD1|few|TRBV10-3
CAISSAVGQEINYGYTF
TGTGCCATCAGCTCTGCCGTTGGACAGGAGATTAACTATGGCTACACCTTC
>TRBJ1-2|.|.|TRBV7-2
CASSFKGDAHYGYIF
TGTGCCAGCAGCTTCAAGGGGGACGCCCATTATGGCTACATCTTC
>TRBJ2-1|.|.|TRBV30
CAWSVRSSHNEQFF
TGTGCCTGGAGTGTACGGAGTAGCCACAATGAGCAGTTCTTC
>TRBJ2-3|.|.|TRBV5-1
CASSLGPSASTDTQYF
TGCGCCAGCAGCTTGGGACCTTCTGCTAGCACAGATACGCAGTATTTT
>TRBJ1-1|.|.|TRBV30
CASDMTGNTEAFF
TGTGCCAGTGACATGACAGGGAACACTGAAGCTTTCTTT
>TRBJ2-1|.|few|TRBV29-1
CSVPDGLNNEQFF
TGCAGCGTGCCCGACGGACTAAACAATGAGCAGTTCTTC